These 13 T cell receptor beta chains share one sample of origin, sequenced in a study of shared clonotypes between healthy human individuals. Profiling relied on immunoSEQ multiplex PCR, and the TCRdb table lists in-frame clones only, not all of them. The sample holds roughly 2,000,000 clones, about 95% seen once. Naive CD8 cells lacked CD45RO, underwent positive selection for CCR7 and left out terminally differentiated effector memory CD45RA+ cells. Sequenced: naive CD8+ T cells sorted from blood. These receptors were collected from a young man in good health.

The chain links TRBV19 to TRBJ1-2; TRBD1 might be the D (5 bases). The CDR3 contains 18 residues. Trimming left V 5 bases short and J 0 bases short, with 22 bases between. The V gene's germline CDR1 is LNHDA and CDR2 SQIVND (reference sequence). CDR3: CASSQAGVSTGSNYGYTF. The CDR3 nucleotides are TGTGCCAGTAGTCAAGCGGGGGTATCTACGGGGTCTAACTATGGCTACACCTTC.

Notes on this clone: Other nucleotide sequences from this sample produce the same CDR3. The rearrangement links TRBV30 to TRBJ2-5; D uncertain. From germline, CDR1 is GTSNPN and CDR2 SVGIG (reference sequence). Trimming left V 3 bases short and J 2 bases short, with 4 bases between. The CDR3 contains 11 residues. The CDR3 here is CAWSDQETQYF. The CDR3, as DNA: TGTGCCTGGAGCGATCAAGAGACCCAGTACTTC.

The V and J genes are TRBV7-9 and TRBJ2-3; either TRBD1 or TRBD2 may fit D (6 bases each). V was cut by 5 bases and J by 5 bases, with 14 bases left in between. The CDR3 is made up of 14 amino acids. Germline CDR1 reads SEHNR; CDR2 reads FQNEAQ (reference sequence). The CDR3 region is CASSPSGARDTQYF. In DNA, the CDR3 is TGTGCCAGCAGCCCGTCGGGGGCTAGAGATACGCAGTATTTT.

The chain joins TRBV9 to TRBJ2-3, with 9 positions matching TRBD2. Germline values: CDR1 SGDLS, CDR2 YYNGEE. With V trimmed by 2 bases and J by 4 bases, 5 bases remained unmatched. This CDR3 has 15 residues. This CDR3 is CASSVSGSTSDTQYF. The CDR3 nucleotides are TGTGCCAGCAGCGTTAGCGGGAGTACGTCAGATACGCAGTATTTT. Supplemented by reference TRBV9 and TRBJ2-3, the full variable domain reads DSGVTQTPKHLITATGQRVTLRCSPRSGDLSVYWYQQSLDQGLQFLIQYYNGEERAKGNILERFSAQQFPDLHSELNLSSLELGDSALYFCASSVSGSTSDTQYFGPGTRLTVL.

V gene TRBV2 combines with J gene TRBJ2-5; D call uncertain. Trimming stripped 5 bases from V and 4 bases from J, with 17 bases between. The CDR3 is 15 residues long. Germline V lookup: CDR1 SNHLY, CDR2 FYNNEI. CDR3 nucleotides: TGTGCCAGCAGTAATGGGATAGACCTCATAGAGACCCAGTACTTC. The encoded protein is CASSNGIDLIETQYF.

The chain employs TRBV11-2 and TRBJ2-1, with 7 bases matching TRBD2. Germline V gene data show CDR1 as SGHAT and CDR2 as FQNNGV. The CDR3 is 15 amino acids. J was trimmed by 10 bases and V by 1 base; bases with no gene match: 10. The DNA of the CDR3 is TGTGCCAGCAGCTTAGGGTCGGGGTCGGGAGGAGAGCAGTTCTTC. Translating it yields CASSLGSGSGGEQFF.

With regard to this clone: The sample carries other DNA sequences with the same CDR3. This sequence joins TRBV4-1 and TRBJ1-1; D unresolved. Trimming shortened V by 4 bases and J by 1 base, and 7 bases separated the two germline ends. The length of the CDR3 is 13 residues. The V gene's germline CDR1 is MGHRA and CDR2 YSYEKL. CDR3 region: CASSLGQNTEAFF. Written as DNA, the CDR3 is TGCGCCAGCAGCCTAGGTCAGAACACTGAAGCTTTCTTT.

The chain links TRBV4-1 to TRBJ1-1; D is perhaps TRBD1 (5 bases). Germline V gene lookup returns CDR1 MGHRA and CDR2 YSYEKL. V lost 3 bases, J lost 4 bases, and 15 bases lay in between. CDR3 size: 15 residues. DNA for the CDR3: TGCGCCAGCAGCCACCGGGGGGGGAATCCCACTGAAGCTTTCTTT. Its translation: CASSHRGGNPTEAFF.

CDR3 amino acids: CASSTPTEAGGETQYF. The CDR3 DNA reads as TGTGCCAGCAGTACCCCTACCGAGGCAGGAGGAGAGACCCAGTACTTC. V gene TRBV28 combines with J gene TRBJ2-5; D is possibly TRBD2 (5 bases). Per the germline V gene, CDR1 is MDHEN and CDR2 is SYDVKM. CDR3 length: 16 amino acids. V lost 5 bases, J lost 4 bases, and 20 bases lay in between.

J is TRBJ2-7 and V is TRBV5-8; D is uncertain. The V end was cut by 4 bases, the J end by 4 bases, with 18 bases between. The CDR3 runs to 15 residues. Looked up from germline, CDR1 is SGHTS and CDR2 is YDEGEE. In DNA form, the CDR3 reads TGTGCCAGCAGCCTAGAAAGAGTCATGTTTTACGAGCAGTACTTC. It is translated as CASSLERVMFYEQYF.

The genes are TRBV27 and TRBJ2-1; tentatively, D is TRBD1 or TRBD2 (6 bases each). Germline values: CDR1 MNHEY, CDR2 SMNVEV (reference sequence). V dropped 3 bases and J dropped 8 bases, with 14 bases sitting between them. The CDR3 is 14 amino acids. The CDR3, as DNA: TGTGCCAGCAGTTTGGTAGAGGGGGAGGATGAGCAGTTCTTC. Its translation is CASSLVEGEDEQFF.

The chain uses TRBV6-5 and TRBJ1-4; no clear D gene. Germline V lookup: CDR1 MNHEY, CDR2 SVGAGI. The CDR3 has 14 residues. Trimming pared 2 bases from V and 7 bases from J, leaving 11 bases between. As DNA, the CDR3 is TGTGCCAGCAGTTACCACCTCTCGGGTGAAAAACTGTTTTTT. It is translated as CASSYHLSGEKLFF.

CDR3 sequence (DNA): TGCGCCAGCAGCTTGGTGGCAGGGGGTGACCCTCGGGGCAATCAGCCCCAGCATTTT. It translates to CASSLVAGGDPRGNQPQHF. The chain is built from TRBV5-1 and TRBJ1-5; 7 positions agree with TRBD1. With 0 bases clipped from V and 2 bases from J, the junction kept 14 bases outside the gene matches. The CDR3 is 19 residues long. Per germline, CDR1 SGHRS and CDR2 YFSETQ.